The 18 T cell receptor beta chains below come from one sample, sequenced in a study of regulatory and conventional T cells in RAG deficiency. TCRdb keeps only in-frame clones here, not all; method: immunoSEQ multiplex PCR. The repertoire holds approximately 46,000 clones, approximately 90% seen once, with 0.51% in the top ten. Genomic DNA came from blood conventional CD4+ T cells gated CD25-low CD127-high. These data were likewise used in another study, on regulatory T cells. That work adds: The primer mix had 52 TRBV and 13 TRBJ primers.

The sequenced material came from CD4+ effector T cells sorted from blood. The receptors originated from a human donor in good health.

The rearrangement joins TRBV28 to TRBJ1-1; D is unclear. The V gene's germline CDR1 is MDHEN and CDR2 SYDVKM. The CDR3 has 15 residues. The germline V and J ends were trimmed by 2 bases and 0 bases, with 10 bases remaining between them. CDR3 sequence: CASSLGGPMNTEAFF. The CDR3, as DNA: TGTGCCAGCAGTTTAGGAGGACCTATGAACACTGAAGCTTTCTTT.

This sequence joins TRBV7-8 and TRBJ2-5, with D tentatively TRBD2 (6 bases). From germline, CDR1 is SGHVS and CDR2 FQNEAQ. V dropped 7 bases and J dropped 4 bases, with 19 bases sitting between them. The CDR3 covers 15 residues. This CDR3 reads CASTNPAGRRETQYF. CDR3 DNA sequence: TGTGCCAGCACCAACCCAGCGGGTAGACGAGAGACCCAGTACTTC. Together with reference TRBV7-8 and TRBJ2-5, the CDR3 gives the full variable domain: GAGVSQSPRYKVAKRGQDVALRCDPISGHVSLFWYQQALGQGPEFLTYFQNEAQLDKSGLPSDRFFAERPEGSVSTLKIQRTQQEDSAVYLCASTNPAGRRETQYFGPGTRLLVL.

The CDR3 region has the DNA TGTGCCAGCAGTCCCTACAATGAGCAGTTCTTC. Residues: CASSPYNEQFF. The chain employs TRBV2 and TRBJ2-1; D remains ambiguous. The CDR3 contains 11 residues. CDR1 is SNHLY, CDR2 FYNNEI, per germline. Between the trimmed V and J ends, which lost 5 bases and 2 bases, there was a span of 1 base.

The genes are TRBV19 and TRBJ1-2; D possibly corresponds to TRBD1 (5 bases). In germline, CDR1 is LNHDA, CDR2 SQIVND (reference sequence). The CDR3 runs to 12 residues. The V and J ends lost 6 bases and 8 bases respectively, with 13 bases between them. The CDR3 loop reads CASRPGRWGYTF. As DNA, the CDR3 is TGTGCCAGTAGACCGGGGCGCTGGGGCTACACCTTC.

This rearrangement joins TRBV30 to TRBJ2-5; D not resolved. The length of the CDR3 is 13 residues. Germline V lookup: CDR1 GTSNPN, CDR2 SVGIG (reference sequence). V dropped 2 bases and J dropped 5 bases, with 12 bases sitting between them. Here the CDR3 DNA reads TGTGCCTGGAGTCAAGAAGGCGCCGAGACCCAGTACTTC. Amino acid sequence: CAWSQEGAETQYF.

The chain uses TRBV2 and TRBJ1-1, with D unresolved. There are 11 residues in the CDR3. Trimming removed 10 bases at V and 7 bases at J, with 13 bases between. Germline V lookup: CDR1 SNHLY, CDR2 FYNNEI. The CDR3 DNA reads TGTGCCACCACTCAGTTAAATGAAGCTTTCTTT. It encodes CATTQLNEAFF.

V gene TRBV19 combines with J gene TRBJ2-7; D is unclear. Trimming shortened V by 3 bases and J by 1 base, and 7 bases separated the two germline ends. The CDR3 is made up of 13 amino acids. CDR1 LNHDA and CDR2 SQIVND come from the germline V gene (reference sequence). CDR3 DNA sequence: TGTGCCAGTAGTATCCCCCCGTCCTACGAGCAGTACTTC. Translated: CASSIPPSYEQYF.

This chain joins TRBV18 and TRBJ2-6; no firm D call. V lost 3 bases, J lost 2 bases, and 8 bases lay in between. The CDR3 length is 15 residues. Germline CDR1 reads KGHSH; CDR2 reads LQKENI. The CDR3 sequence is CASSPRQPGANVLTF. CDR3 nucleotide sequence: TGTGCCAGCTCACCGAGGCAGCCTGGGGCCAACGTCCTGACTTTC.

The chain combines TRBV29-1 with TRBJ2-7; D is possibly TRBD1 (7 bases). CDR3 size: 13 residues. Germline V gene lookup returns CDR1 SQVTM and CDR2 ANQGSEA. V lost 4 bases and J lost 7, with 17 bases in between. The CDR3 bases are TGCAGCGTTGGGCCCAGGGGGACTGGAGAGCAGTACTTC. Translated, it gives CSVGPRGTGEQYF.

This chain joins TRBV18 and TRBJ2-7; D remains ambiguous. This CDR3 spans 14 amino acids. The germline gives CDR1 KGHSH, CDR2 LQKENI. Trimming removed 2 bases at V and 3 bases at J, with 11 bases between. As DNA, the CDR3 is TGTGCCAGCTCACCATACGAGCAAGTCTACGAGCAGTACTTC. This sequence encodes CASSPYEQVYEQYF.

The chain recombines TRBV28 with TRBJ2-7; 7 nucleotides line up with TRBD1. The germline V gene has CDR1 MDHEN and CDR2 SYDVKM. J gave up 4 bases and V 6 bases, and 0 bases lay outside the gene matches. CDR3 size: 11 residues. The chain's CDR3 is CASRGQYEQYF. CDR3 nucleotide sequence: TGTGCCAGCAGGGGACAGTACGAGCAGTACTTC.

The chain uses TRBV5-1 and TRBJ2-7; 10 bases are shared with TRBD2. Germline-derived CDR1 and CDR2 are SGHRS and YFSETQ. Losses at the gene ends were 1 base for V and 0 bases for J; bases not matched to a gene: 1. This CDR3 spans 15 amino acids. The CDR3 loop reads CASSLTSGVSYEQYF. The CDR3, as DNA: TGCGCCAGCAGCTTGACTAGCGGGGTCTCCTACGAGCAGTACTTC.

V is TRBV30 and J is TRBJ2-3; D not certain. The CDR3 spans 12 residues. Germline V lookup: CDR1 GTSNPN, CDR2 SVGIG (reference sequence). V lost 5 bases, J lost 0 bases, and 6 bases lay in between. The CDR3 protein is CAWGPSTDTQYF. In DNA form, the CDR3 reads TGTGCCTGGGGACCAAGCACAGATACGCAGTATTTT.

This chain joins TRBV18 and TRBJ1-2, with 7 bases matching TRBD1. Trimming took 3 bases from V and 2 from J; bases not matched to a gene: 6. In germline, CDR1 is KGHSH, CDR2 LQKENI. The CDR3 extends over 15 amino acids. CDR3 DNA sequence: TGTGCCAGCTCACCTGGACAGGCCCCCAACTATGGCTACACCTTC. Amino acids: CASSPGQAPNYGYTF.

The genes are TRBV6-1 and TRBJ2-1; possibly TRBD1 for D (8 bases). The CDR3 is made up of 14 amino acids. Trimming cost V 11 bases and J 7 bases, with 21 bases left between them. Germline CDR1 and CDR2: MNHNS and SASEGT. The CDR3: CAHRGGPAWNEQFF. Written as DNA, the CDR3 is TGTGCCCACAGGGGGGGCCCGGCATGGAATGAGCAGTTCTTC.

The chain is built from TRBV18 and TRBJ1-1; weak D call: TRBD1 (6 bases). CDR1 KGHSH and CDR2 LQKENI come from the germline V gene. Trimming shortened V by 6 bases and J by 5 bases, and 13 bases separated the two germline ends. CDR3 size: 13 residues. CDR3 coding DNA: TGTGCCAGCTCGCAGGCAGGGGAAACTGAAGCTTTCTTT. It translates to CASSQAGETEAFF.

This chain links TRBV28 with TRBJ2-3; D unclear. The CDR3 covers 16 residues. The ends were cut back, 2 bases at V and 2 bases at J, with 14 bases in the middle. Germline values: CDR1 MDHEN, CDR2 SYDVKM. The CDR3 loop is CASSLMGPRTTDTQYF. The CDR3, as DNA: TGTGCCAGCAGTTTAATGGGCCCACGTACCACAGATACGCAGTATTTT. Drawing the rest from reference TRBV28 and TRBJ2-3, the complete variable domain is DVKVTQSSRYLVKRTGEKVFLECVQDMDHENMFWYRQDPGLGLRLIYFSYDVKMKEKGDIPEGYSVSREKKERFSLILESASTNQTSMYLCASSLMGPRTTDTQYFGPGTRLTVL.

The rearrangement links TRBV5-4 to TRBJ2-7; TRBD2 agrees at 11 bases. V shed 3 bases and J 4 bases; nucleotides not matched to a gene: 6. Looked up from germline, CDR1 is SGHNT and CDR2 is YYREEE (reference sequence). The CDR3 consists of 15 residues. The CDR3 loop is CASSSLAGGIYEQYF. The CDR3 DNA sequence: TGTGCCAGCAGCTCATTAGCGGGAGGGATTTACGAGCAGTACTTC.